This T cell receptor beta chain is from a study of T cells in Graves' hyperthyroidism and ophthalmopathy. This clonotype showed up many times. Possible read error: a much larger clone is one base away. The conserved final phenylalanine or tryptophan is absent from the CDR3, which likely points to a read error. V was cut by 6 bases and J by 1 base, with 13 bases left in between. Germline V gene lookup returns CDR1 SNHLY and CDR2 FYNNEI. This CDR3 contains 16 residues. RNA transcripts gave rise to amplified TCR beta CDR3 regions. Initially, a first-round RT-PCR of the TCR CDR3 employed the HTBI primer set. TCRdb fed the multiplex PCR reads into MiXCR, producing one record per CDR3 protein. The data show roughly 57,000 distinct CDR3 sequences, with under 70% seen just once and approximately 3.6% held by the top ten. Diagnosing involved the use of clinical symptoms, serum thyroxine and TRAb, thyroid ultrasound and orbital computed tomography.

The source of this sequence is a woman aged 60 to 75 with Graves' ophthalmopathy. The sequencing sample was made of blood. V and J are TRBV2 and TRBJ1-6, with D perhaps matching TRBD1 (5 bases). The CDR3 coding sequence is TGTGCCAGCAGGGATGGTCAGGGATCCTATAATTCACCCCTCCACCTT. Residues: CASRDGQGSYNSPLHL.